The entry that follows covers one T cell receptor (beta chain) sequence. What it binds is not known. The record originates from a study of shared clonotypes between healthy human individuals. General study findings and limits: Non-shared clonotypes had lower generation probabilities than clonotypes shared by all four sorted-subset donors.

This CDR3 comprises 12 residues. Germline V CDR1 and CDR2: GTSNPN, SVGIG (reference sequence). V was shortened by 1 base and J by 5 bases, with 8 bases between the two germline ends. The material for each subset, its genomic DNA, was split evenly across several immunoSEQ plates. The assay was immunoSEQ multiplex PCR, and TCRdb's table has in-frame clones only and misses some. The sample has around 1,100,000 clones; roughly 80% are singletons. The rearrangement uses TRBV30 and TRBJ2-5, with D unresolved. The sequencing sample was made of memory CD4+ T cells from PBMCs. Regarding subset: CD45RA-negative fraction. This receptor was obtained from a man in his late teens or twenties in good health. Some clones in this sample may be carry-over from other donors' samples. CDR3 amino acids: CAWSALGETQYF. CDR3 sequence (DNA): TGTGCCTGGAGTGCGTTGGGGGAGACCCAGTACTTC.